The sample holds one count of the clone carrying this TCR beta chain. Trimming shortened V by 11 bases and J by 11 bases, and 33 bases separated the two germline ends. The CDR3 has 16 amino acids. Germline CDR1 reads MDHEN; CDR2 reads SYDVKM. The data were taken from a study of blood T cell repertoires in COVID-19. The method was immunoSEQ multiplex PCR; TCRdb's version includes in-frame clones alone and lacks a portion of them. The sample carries under 350,000 clones, 85% to 90% recorded once. The genes are TRBV28 and TRBJ1-1; tentatively, D is TRBD1 (6 bases). Sequencing was done on a sample of peripheral blood. The receptor was derived from a human donor in a cohort sampled during active COVID-19. The CDR3 nucleotides are TGTGCCGGAGGGGGGGGCCCGACCGGGGTTTCCCGTGAGGCTTTCTTT. Residues: CAGGGGPTGVSREAFF.